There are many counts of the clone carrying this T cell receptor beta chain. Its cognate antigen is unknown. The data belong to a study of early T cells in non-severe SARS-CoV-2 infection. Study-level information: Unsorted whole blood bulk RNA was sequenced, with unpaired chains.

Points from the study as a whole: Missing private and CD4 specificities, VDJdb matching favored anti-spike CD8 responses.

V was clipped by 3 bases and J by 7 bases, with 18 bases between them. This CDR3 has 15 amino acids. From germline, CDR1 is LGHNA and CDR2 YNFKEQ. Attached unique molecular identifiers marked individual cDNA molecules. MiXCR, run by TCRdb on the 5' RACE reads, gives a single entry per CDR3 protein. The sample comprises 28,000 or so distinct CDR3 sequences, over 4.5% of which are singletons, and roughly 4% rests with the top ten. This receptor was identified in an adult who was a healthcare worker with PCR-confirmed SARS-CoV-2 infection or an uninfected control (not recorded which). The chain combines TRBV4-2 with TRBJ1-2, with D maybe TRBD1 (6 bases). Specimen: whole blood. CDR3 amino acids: CASSQDPGVQAGYTF. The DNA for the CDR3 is TGTGCCAGCAGCCAGGATCCAGGGGTTCAGGCTGGCTACACCTTC.